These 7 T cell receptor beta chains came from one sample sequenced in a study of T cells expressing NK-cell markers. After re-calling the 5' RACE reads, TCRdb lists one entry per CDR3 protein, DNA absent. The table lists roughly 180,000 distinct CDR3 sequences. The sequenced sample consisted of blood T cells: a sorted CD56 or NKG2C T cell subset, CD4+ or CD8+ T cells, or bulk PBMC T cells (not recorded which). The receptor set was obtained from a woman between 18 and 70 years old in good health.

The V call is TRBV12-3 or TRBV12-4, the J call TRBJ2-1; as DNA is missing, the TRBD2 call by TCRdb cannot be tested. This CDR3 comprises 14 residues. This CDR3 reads CASRVRDYVAEQFF.

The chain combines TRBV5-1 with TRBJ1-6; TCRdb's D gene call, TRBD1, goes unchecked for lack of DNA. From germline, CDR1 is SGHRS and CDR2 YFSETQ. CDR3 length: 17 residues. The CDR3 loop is CASSLNTGTRRNSPLHF.

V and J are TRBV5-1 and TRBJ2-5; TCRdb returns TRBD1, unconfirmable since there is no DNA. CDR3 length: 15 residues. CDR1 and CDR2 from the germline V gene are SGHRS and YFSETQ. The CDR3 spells CASSLVLRGQETQYF. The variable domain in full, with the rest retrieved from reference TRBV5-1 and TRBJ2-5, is KAGVTQTPRYLIKTRGQQVTLSCSPISGHRSVSWYQQTPGQGLQFLFEYFSETQRNKGNFPGRFSGRQFSNSRSEMNVSTLELGDSALYLCASSLVLRGQETQYFGPGTRLLVL.

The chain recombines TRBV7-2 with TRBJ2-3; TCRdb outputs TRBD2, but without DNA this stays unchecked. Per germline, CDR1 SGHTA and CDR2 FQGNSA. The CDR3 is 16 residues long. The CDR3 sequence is CASSLTYLANTDTQYF.

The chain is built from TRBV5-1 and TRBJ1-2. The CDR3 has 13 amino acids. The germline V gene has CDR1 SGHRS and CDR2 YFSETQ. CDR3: CASTPEGLSGYTF. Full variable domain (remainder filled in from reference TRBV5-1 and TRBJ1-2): KAGVTQTPRYLIKTRGQQVTLSCSPISGHRSVSWYQQTPGQGLQFLFEYFSETQRNKGNFPGRFSGRQFSNSRSEMNVSTLELGDSALYLCASTPEGLSGYTFGSGTRLTVV.

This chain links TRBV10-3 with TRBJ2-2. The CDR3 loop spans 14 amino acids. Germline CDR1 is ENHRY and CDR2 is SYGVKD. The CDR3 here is CAISFVRGTGELFF.

The CDR3 reads CSASGQGVPGELFF. The chain couples TRBV20-1 to TRBJ2-2; the TCRdb call, TRBD1, lacks DNA for checking. Looked up from germline, CDR1 is DFQATT and CDR2 is SNEGSKA (reference sequence). The CDR3 has 14 residues.